The T cell receptor beta chain described here comes from a study of radiation and T cells in renal cell carcinoma. Overall study findings and caveats: In blood, top tumor clones expanded by 2 weeks, shrinking by 4. Baseline intratumoral clonotype presence is unknown without pretreatment biopsies.

TCRdb's copy holds only in-frame clones and misses some; the assay was immunoSEQ multiplex PCR. The table lists fewer than 200,000 clones, 88% of them singletons. This CDR3 is built from 16 residues. V lost 0 bases and J 4 bases, leaving 15 bases between the germline ends. CDR1 and CDR2 (germline): MGHRA, YSYEKL. Sample time point: blood 4 weeks post-SBRT, at nephrectomy. Treatment given: 15 Gy SBRT to primary tumor, nephrectomy 4 weeks later. Nephrectomy followed 15 Gy stereotactic body radiation by 4 weeks. This renal cell carcinoma was of the clear cell type. This clone was counted once. What it binds is unknown.

The specimen comprised blood, sampled from a patient whose treatment included radiotherapy and nephrectomy. This receptor was taken from a woman aged 45-65 years with renal cell carcinoma. This sequence joins TRBV4-1 and TRBJ1-2, with D maybe TRBD1 (5 bases). CDR3 nucleotide sequence: TGCGCCAGCAGCCAAGATCTCCGGGGCGGTGGCTATGGCTACACCTTC. It translates to CASSQDLRGGGYGYTF.